The rows below give T cell receptor beta chains drawn from one sample of a study of shared clonotypes between healthy human individuals. The table came from immunoSEQ multiplex PCR; TCRdb's copy has only in-frame clones and leaves some out. The sample includes 1.5 million to 1.9 million clones, approximately 98% of them seen just once. Sequenced: naive CD4+ T cells sorted from blood. These receptor sequences come from a man aged 30 to 39 in good health. The CDR3 runs from the conserved cysteine through the conserved F or W. The D gene is left open where the match is weak.

v_call	j_call	d_call	cdr3_aa	cdr3_nt
TRBV7-2	TRBJ2-7	NA	CASSLGPSYEQYF	TGTGCCAGCAGCTTGGGGCCATCCTACGAGCAGTACTTC
TRBV11-2	TRBJ2-7	NA	CASSLDWGVAYEQYF	TGTGCCAGCAGCTTAGATTGGGGGGTTGCTTACGAGCAGTACTTC
TRBV7-3	TRBJ2-3	NA	CASSATETDTQYF	TGTGCCAGCAGCGCTACAGAGACAGATACGCAGTATTTT
TRBV28	TRBJ2-5	TRBD1	CASSLPRDRAQETQYF	TGTGCCAGCAGTTTACCCCGGGACAGGGCGCAGGAGACCCAGTACTTC
TRBV15	TRBJ2-2	NA	CATSRGVPNTGELFF	TGTGCCACCAGCAGAGGGGTTCCTAACACCGGGGAGCTGTTTTTT
TRBV5-4	TRBJ2-7	NA	CASSFQNGLHEQYF	TGTGCCAGCAGCTTCCAGAATGGGCTTCACGAGCAGTACTTC
TRBV27	TRBJ1-5	TRBD1	CASADRAAQPQHF	TGTGCCAGCGCAGACAGGGCGGCTCAGCCCCAGCATTTT
TRBV5-6	TRBJ1-5	NA	CASSLYLSFNQPQHF	TGTGCCAGCAGCTTGTATCTCTCTTTCAATCAGCCCCAGCATTTT
TRBV19	TRBJ2-1	NA	CATIGGSGISYNEQFF	TGTGCCACCATAGGAGGTAGCGGAATCTCCTACAATGAGCAGTTCTTC
TRBV7-2	TRBJ1-1	TRBD1	CASSLGDRMNTEAFF	TGTGCCAGCAGCTTAGGGGACAGAATGAACACTGAAGCTTTCTTT
TRBV11-2	TRBJ1-1	NA	CASNVNGATEAFF	TGTGCCAGCAACGTCAATGGGGCCACTGAAGCTTTCTTT
TRBV29-1	TRBJ1-2	TRBD1	CSVRTGQASFNYGYTF	TGCAGCGTGAGGACGGGACAGGCCTCTTTTAACTATGGCTACACCTTC
TRBV28	TRBJ2-6	NA	CASSAGVTSGANVLTF	TGTGCCAGCTCGGCAGGCGTAACCTCTGGGGCCAACGTCCTGACTTTC
TRBV7-2	TRBJ1-5	NA	CASSLEGGQPQHF	TGTGCCAGCAGCTTAGAGGGGGGCCAGCCCCAGCATTTT
TRBV9	TRBJ2-1	TRBD1	CASSVGTGSYNEQFF	TGTGCCAGCAGCGTAGGGACAGGGTCCTACAATGAGCAGTTCTTC
TRBV10-1	TRBJ2-2	NA	CASSDTGKSGELFF	TGCGCCAGCAGTGATACAGGGAAATCCGGGGAGCTGTTTTTT
TRBV25-1	TRBJ2-5	NA	CASSRETQYF	TGTGCCAGCAGTCGGGAGACCCAGTACTTC
TRBV7-3	TRBJ2-1	TRBD2	CASTAGGYNEQFF	TGTGCCAGCACGGCGGGAGGCTACAATGAGCAGTTCTTC
TRBV2	TRBJ1-2	NA	CASSSDRANYGYTF	TGTGCCAGCAGTTCCGACAGAGCTAACTATGGCTACACCTTC
TRBV6-5	TRBJ1-2	NA	CASSIRQENYGYTF	TGTGCCAGCAGTATACGACAGGAAAACTATGGCTACACCTTC
TRBV9	TRBJ1-4	TRBD1	CASSEPGTGAKKLFF	TGTGCCAGCAGCGAACCCGGGACAGGGGCGAAAAAACTGTTTTTT
TRBV10-3	TRBJ2-3	TRBD1	CAISVGTGIPGTQYF	TGTGCCATCAGTGTTGGGACAGGGATACCTGGGACGCAGTATTTT
TRBV18	TRBJ2-2	NA	CASSAGQLNTGELFF	TGTGCCAGCTCGGCGGGACAGCTGAACACCGGGGAGCTGTTTTTT
TRBV2	TRBJ2-3	TRBD2	CASSEGTSGRTDTQYF	TGTGCCAGCAGCGAAGGGACTAGCGGCCGCACAGATACGCAGTATTTT
TRBV5-4	TRBJ2-2	NA	CASSRDQPRATGELFF	TGTGCCAGCAGCCGAGACCAACCTCGAGCCACCGGGGAGCTGTTTTTT
TRBV18	TRBJ1-3	NA	CASSPVQGNSGNTIYF	TGTGCCAGCTCACCGGTTCAGGGAAACTCTGGAAACACCATATATTTT
TRBV6-6	TRBJ2-5	NA	CASSSPSLSQETQYF	TGTGCCAGCAGTTCCCCTAGCCTATCCCAAGAGACCCAGTACTTC
TRBV9	TRBJ1-2	NA	CASSVGPTEDGYTF	TGTGCCAGCAGCGTAGGCCCCACAGAGGATGGCTACACCTTC
TRBV18	TRBJ2-4	NA	CASSPSLAKNIQYF	TGTGCCAGCTCACCCAGCCTAGCCAAAAACATTCAGTACTTC
TRBV28	TRBJ2-7	TRBD1	CASSLGDSTYEQYF	TGTGCCAGCAGTTTAGGGGACAGTACCTACGAGCAGTACTTC
TRBV5-5	TRBJ2-2	TRBD2	CASTRRTSGSFVGELFF	TGTGCCAGCACCCGTCGAACTAGCGGGAGTTTTGTCGGGGAGCTGTTTTTT
TRBV6-5	TRBJ2-2	NA	CASSPGTANTGELFF	TGTGCCAGCAGCCCCGGGACGGCGAACACCGGGGAGCTGTTTTTT
TRBV5-1	TRBJ2-1	NA	CASSLANSVARDEQFF	TGCGCCAGCAGCTTGGCCAATTCTGTAGCACGCGATGAGCAGTTCTTC
TRBV7-8	TRBJ2-2	TRBD2	CASSLLRAGGRSGELFF	TGTGCCAGCAGCTTACTTCGAGCGGGAGGGCGAAGCGGGGAGCTGTTTTTT
TRBV5-1	TRBJ2-1	NA	CASSPPYYNEQFF	TGCGCCAGCAGCCCCCCTTACTACAATGAGCAGTTCTTC
TRBV25-1	TRBJ1-3	TRBD1	CASHHPDRGNTIYF	TGTGCCAGCCACCACCCGGACAGGGGAAACACCATATATTTT
TRBV4-3	TRBJ2-3	TRBD2	CASSQNLYWTSVPSTDTQYF	TGCGCCAGCAGCCAAAATCTGTACTGGACTAGCGTACCTAGCACAGATACGCAGTATTTT
TRBV2	TRBJ1-1	NA	CASLSYYTEAFF	TGTGCCAGCCTTAGCTATTACACTGAAGCTTTCTTT
TRBV5-6	TRBJ1-2	NA	CASSRQSLEGYTF	TGTGCCAGCAGCAGACAGTCCCTCGAAGGCTACACCTTC
TRBV7-9	TRBJ2-3	TRBD2	CASSRTLAGSTDTQYF	TGTGCCAGCAGCCGAACACTAGCGGGGAGCACAGATACGCAGTATTTT
TRBV11-3	TRBJ2-3	TRBD2	CASSPPLAGYTDTQYF	TGTGCCAGCAGCCCTCCCCTAGCGGGATACACAGATACGCAGTATTTT
TRBV5-1	TRBJ1-1	NA	CASSTTVNTEAFF	TGCGCCAGCAGTACGACAGTGAACACTGAAGCTTTCTTT